This entry features one TCR beta chain sequence. Its recognized antigen is unknown. No base quality information exists; no much larger clone differs at one position. TCRbeta CDR3 regions were amplified from genomic DNA using the immunoSEQ Assay, a bias-controlled multiplex PCR. In the authors' own workflow: Nucleated cell counts per sample were estimated from amplification of reference gene primers within the assay. Sequence reads were collapsed and filtered to measure the absolute abundance of every unique TCRbeta CDR3 rearrangement. For each sample, productive Simpson clonality was calculated as the square root of Simpson's diversity index across productive rearrangements. The table comes from immuneACCESS by way of TCRdb, which keeps in-frame sequences with V and J called. Part of the clones is missing from these tables; in studies checked, under half for an unresolved V gene and the rest for unknown reasons. V, J and clone size reflect that table, while D and trimming were determined from the DNA. For this sample the table gives fewer than 500,000 clones, of which around 86% were detected only once. The leading ten clones occupy 1.4% of the sample.

This entry belongs to a study of blood T cell repertoires in COVID-19 (dated by TCRdb to about 2020). Notes on the research overall: Samples from collaborators originated in the United States, Italy and Spain and spanned both the acute and convalescent phases of COVID-19. Deeply sampled blood TCRbeta repertoires from subjects exposed to, actively infected with, or recovered from COVID-19 were included in the dataset. The prospective study material was composed of cDNA or gDNA derived from T cells, B-cell-depleted T cells, or PBMCs. Samples came from the ongoing ImmuneRACE study (first 160 participants) plus 1,254 subjects from 6 global collaborators. A freely available public database, intended as a resource for researchers studying the immune response to SARS-CoV-2, is where the repertoires were released. The sample metadata nearly always contained a de-identified subject ID, COVID-19 status, age in years and sex. Where available, HLA class I and class II types were taken from metadata supplied by the sample provider and were not determined by assay-based typing. Overall study outcomes, separate from this receptor: The quantity of clinical and demographic metadata differed by source and by participant and was supplied without curation.

Each collaborating institution followed its own protocols to collect whole blood in K2EDTA tubes. Collaborator samples were shipped for TCRbeta analysis as frozen whole blood, isolated PBMCs, or DNA extracted from either sample type. Reading the germline V gene gives CDR1 LGHNA and CDR2 YNFKEQ. V is cut back by 0 bases and J by 4 bases, with 8 bases in the junction unmatched. The CDR3 contains 16 residues, cysteine and phenylalanine counted. The CDR3 DNA has 48 bases and is translated from base 1. This chain joins TRBV4-2 to TRBJ1-1; the central 7 bases match TRBD1. Sequenced material: peripheral blood. This clonotype was obtained from a woman under 40 with active or convalescent COVID-19. The DNA is TGTGCCAGCAGCCAAGAGGACACAGGGGACGTCACTGAAGCTTTCTTT. Its translation reads: CASSQEDTGDVTEAFF.